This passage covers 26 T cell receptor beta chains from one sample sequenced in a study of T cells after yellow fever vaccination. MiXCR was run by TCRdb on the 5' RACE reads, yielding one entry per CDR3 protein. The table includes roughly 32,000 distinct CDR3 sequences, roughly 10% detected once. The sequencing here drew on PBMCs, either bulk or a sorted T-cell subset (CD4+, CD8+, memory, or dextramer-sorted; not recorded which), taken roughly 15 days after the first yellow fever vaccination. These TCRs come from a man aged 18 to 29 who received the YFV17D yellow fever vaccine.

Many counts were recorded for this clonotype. CDR3: CASSDPEPVFF. CDR3 DNA sequence: TGTGCCAGCAGTGACCCCGAGCCCGTTTTTTTT. This chain links TRBV2 with TRBJ1-4; no clear D gene. This CDR3 is 11 amino acids long. The V gene's germline CDR1 is SNHLY and CDR2 FYNNEI. Trimming took 3 bases from V and 17 from J, leaving 13 bases between them.

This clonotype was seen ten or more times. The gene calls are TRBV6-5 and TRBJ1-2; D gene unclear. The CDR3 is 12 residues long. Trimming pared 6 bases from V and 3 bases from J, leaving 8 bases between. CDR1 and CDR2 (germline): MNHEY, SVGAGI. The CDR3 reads CASSSRDYGYTF. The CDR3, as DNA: TGTGCCAGCAGCTCTAGGGACTATGGCTACACCTTC.

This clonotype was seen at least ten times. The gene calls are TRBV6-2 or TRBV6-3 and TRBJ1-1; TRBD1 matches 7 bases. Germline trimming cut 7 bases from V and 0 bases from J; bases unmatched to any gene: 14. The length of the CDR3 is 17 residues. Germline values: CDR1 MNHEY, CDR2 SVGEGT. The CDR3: CASIKRGRGLMNTEAFF. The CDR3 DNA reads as TGTGCCAGCATTAAAAGGGGGCGCGGTTTGATGAACACTGAAGCTTTCTTT.

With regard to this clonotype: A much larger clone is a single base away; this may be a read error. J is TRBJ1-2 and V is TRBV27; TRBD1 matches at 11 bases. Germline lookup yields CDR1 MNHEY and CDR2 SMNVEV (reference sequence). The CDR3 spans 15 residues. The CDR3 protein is CVSSLSGQGVYGYTF. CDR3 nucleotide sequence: TGTGTCAGCAGTTTATCGGGACAGGGGGTCTATGGCTACACCTTC.

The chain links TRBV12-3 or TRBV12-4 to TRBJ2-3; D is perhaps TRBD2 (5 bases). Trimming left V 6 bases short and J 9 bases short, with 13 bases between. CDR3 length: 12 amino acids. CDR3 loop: CASSPGVGTQYF. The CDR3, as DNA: TGTGCCAGCAGCCCCGGGGTAGGAACGCAGTATTTT.

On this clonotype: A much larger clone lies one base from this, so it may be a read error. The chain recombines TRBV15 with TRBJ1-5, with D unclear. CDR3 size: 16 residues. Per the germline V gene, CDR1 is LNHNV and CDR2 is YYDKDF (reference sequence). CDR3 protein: CATSRDGRQSYQHQHF. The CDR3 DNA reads TGTGCCACCAGCAGAGATGGAAGGCAGAGCTATCAGCACCAGCATTTT.

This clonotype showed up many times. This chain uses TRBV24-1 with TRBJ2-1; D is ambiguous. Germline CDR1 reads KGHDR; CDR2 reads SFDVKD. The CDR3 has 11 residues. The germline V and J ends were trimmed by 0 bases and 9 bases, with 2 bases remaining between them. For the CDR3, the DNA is TGTGCCACCAGTGATTTGCGTGAGCAGTTCTTC. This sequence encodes CATSDLREQFF.

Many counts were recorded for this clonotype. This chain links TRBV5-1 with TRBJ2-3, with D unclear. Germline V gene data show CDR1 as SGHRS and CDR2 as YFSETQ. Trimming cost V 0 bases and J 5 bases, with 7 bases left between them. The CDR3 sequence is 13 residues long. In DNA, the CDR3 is TGCGCCAGCAGCTTGGCCCCGTTAGATACGCAGTATTTT. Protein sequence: CASSLAPLDTQYF. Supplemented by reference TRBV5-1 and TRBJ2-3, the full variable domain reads KAGVTQTPRYLIKTRGQQVTLSCSPISGHRSVSWYQQTPGQGLQFLFEYFSETQRNKGNFPGRFSGRQFSNSRSEMNVSTLELGDSALYLCASSLAPLDTQYFGPGTRLTVL.

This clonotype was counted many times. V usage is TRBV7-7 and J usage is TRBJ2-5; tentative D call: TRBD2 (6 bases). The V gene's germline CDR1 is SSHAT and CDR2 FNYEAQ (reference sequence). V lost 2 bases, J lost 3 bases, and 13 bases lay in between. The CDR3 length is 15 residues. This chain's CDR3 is CASSLRRGSEETQYF. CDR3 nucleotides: TGTGCCAGCAGCTTACGCCGGGGGTCCGAAGAGACCCAGTACTTC.

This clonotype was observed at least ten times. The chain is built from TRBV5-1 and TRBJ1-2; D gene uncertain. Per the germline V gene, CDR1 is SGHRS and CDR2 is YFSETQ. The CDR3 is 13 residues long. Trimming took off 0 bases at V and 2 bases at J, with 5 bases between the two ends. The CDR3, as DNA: TGCGCCAGCAGCTTGGGAGGGAACTATGGCTACACCTTC. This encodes CASSLGGNYGYTF.

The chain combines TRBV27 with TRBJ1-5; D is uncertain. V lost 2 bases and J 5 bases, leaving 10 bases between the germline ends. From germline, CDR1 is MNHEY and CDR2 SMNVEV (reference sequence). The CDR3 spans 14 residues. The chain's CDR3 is CASSLRTPDQPQHF. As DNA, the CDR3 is TGTGCCAGCAGTTTACGGACCCCTGATCAGCCCCAGCATTTT.

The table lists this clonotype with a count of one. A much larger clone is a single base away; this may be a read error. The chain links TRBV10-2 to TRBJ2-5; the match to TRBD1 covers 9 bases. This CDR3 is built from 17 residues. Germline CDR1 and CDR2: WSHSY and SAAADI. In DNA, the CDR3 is TGCGCCAGCATGGGCCAGTACGGGACAGGGACACAAGAGACCCATTACTTC. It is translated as CASMGQYGTGTQETHYF.

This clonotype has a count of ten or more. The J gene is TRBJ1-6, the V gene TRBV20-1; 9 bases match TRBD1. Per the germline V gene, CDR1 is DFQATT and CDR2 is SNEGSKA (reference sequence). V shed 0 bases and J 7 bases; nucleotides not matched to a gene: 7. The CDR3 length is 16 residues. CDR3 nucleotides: TGCAGTGCTAGAGATCCGACAGGGGGTCGGAATTCACCCCTCCACTTT. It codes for CSARDPTGGRNSPLHF.

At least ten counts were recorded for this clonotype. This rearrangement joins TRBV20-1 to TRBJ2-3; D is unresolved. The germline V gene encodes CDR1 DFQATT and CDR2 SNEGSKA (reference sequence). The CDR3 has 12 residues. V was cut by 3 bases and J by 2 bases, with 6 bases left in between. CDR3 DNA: TGCAGTGCTAGCGACCACACAGATACGCAGTATTTT. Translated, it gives CSASDHTDTQYF.

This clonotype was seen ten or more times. CDR3 region: CSAREWFSNSPLHF. Here the CDR3 DNA reads TGCAGTGCTAGAGAGTGGTTTAGTAATTCACCCCTCCACTTT. This chain connects TRBV20-1 to TRBJ1-6; D remains unclear. The CDR3 covers 14 residues. Germline V gene data show CDR1 as DFQATT and CDR2 as SNEGSKA (reference sequence). V lost 0 bases, J lost 6 bases, and 9 bases lay in between.

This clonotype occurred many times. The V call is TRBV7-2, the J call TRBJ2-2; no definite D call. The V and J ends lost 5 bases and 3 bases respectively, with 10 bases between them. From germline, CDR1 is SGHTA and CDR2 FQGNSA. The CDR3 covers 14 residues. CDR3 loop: CASSPLRDTGELFF. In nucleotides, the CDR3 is TGTGCCAGCAGCCCCCTCCGGGACACCGGGGAGCTGTTTTTT. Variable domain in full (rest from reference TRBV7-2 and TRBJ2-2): GAGVSQSPSNKVTEKGKDVELRCDPISGHTALYWYRQSLGQGLEFLIYFQGNSAPDKSGLPSDRFSAERTGGSVSTLTIQRTQQEDSAVYLCASSPLRDTGELFFGEGSRLTVL.

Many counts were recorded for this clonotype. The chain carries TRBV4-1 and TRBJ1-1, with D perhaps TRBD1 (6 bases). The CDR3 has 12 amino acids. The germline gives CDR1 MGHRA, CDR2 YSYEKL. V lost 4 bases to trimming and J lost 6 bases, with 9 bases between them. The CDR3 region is CASSRGGPEAFF. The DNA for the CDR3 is TGCGCCAGCAGCCGGGGGGGGCCTGAAGCTTTCTTT.

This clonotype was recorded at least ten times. This CDR3 is CASSAPAGFSFDLEQFF. For the CDR3, the DNA is TGTGCCAGCAGTGCTCCGGCCGGCTTCTCTTTCGATCTTGAGCAGTTCTTC. The chain carries TRBV25-1 and TRBJ2-1; D is undetermined. Germline V gives CDR1 MGHDK, CDR2 SYGVNS. The CDR3 runs to 17 residues. With 4 bases removed from V and 9 bases from J, the gap between germline ends came to 25 bases.

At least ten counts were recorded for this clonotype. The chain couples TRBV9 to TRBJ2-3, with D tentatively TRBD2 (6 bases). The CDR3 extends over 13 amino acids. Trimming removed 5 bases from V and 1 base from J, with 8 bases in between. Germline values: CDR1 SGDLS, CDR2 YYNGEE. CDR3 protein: CASRGEGTDTQYF. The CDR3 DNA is TGTGCCAGCAGGGGGGAGGGCACAGATACGCAGTATTTT. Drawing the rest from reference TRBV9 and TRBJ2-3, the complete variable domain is DSGVTQTPKHLITATGQRVTLRCSPRSGDLSVYWYQQSLDQGLQFLIQYYNGEERAKGNILERFSAQQFPDLHSELNLSSLELGDSALYFCASRGEGTDTQYFGPGTRLTVL.

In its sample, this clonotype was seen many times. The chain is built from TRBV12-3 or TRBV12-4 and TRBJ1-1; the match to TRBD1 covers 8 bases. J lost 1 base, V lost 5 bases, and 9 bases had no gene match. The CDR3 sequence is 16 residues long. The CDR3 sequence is CASSAGSGQGNTEAFF. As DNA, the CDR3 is TGTGCCAGCAGTGCTGGGTCTGGACAGGGGAACACTGAAGCTTTCTTT.

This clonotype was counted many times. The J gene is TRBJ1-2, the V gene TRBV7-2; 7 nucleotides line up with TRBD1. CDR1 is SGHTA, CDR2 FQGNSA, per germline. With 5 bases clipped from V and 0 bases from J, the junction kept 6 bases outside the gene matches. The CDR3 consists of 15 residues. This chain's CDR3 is CASSTPDRANYGYTF. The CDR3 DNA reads TGTGCCAGCAGCACCCCAGACAGGGCTAACTATGGCTACACCTTC.

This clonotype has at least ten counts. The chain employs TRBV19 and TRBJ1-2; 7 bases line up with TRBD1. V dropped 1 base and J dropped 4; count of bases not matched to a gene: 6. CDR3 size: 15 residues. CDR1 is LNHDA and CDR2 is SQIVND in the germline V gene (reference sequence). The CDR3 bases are TGTGCCAGTAGTATAGCTGGGACAGAAGCCTATGGCTACACCTTC. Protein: CASSIAGTEAYGYTF.

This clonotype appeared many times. CDR3 sequence reads: CATGTGNGADTQYF. CDR3 in DNA: TGTGCCACCGGGACAGGGAATGGCGCAGATACGCAGTATTTT. The chain carries TRBV5-5 and TRBJ2-3, with 9 bases aligning to TRBD1. Per the germline V gene, CDR1 is SGHKS and CDR2 is YYEKEE (reference sequence). Trimming at V came to 9 bases and at J to 4 bases, leaving 9 bases not matched to a gene. The CDR3 runs to 14 residues.

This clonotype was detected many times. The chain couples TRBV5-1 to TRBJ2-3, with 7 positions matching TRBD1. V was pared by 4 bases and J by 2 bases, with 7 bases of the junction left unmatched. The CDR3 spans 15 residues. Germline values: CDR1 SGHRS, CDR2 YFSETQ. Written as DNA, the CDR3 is TGCGCCAGCAGCCTAAGGACAGGAGTCACAGATACGCAGTATTTT. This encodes CASSLRTGVTDTQYF.

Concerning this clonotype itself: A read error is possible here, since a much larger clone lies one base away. DNA of the CDR3: TGTGCCAGCAGTTTCTTTGCGTCACCCCTCCACTTT. This translates into CASSFFASPLHF. The V call is TRBV12-3 or TRBV12-4, the J call TRBJ1-6; D gene uncertain. Trimming left V 3 bases short and J 10 bases short, with 7 bases between. This CDR3 comprises 12 residues.

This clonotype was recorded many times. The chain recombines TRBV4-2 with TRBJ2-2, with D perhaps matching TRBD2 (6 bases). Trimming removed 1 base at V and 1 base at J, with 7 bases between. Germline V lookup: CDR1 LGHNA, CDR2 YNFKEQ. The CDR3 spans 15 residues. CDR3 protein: CASSQVEGNTGELFF. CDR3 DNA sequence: TGTGCCAGCAGCCAAGTGGAGGGGAACACCGGGGAGCTGTTTTTT.